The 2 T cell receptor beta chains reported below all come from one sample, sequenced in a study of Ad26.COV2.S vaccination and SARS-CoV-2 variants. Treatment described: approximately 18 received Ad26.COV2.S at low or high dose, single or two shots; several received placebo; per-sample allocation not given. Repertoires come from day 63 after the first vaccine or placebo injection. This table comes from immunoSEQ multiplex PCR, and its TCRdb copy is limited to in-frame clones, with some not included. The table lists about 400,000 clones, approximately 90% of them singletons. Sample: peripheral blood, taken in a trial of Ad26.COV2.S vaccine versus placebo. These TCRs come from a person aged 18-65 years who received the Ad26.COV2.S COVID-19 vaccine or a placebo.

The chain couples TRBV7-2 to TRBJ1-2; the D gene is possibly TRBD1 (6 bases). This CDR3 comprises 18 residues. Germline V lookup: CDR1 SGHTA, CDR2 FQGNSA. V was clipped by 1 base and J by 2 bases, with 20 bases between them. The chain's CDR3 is CASSLVRTQGNPNYGYTF. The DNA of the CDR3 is TGTGCCAGCAGCTTAGTCCGAACACAGGGAAACCCGAACTATGGCTACACCTTC. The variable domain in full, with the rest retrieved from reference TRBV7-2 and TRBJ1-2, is GAGVSQSPSNKVTEKGKDVELRCDPISGHTALYWYRQSLGQGLEFLIYFQGNSAPDKSGLPSDRFSAERTGGSVSTLTIQRTQQEDSAVYLCASSLVRTQGNPNYGYTFGSGTRLTVV.

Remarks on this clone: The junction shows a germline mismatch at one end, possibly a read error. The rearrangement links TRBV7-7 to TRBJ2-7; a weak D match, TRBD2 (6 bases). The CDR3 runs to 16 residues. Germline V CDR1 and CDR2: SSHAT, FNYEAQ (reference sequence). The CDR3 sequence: CASSPAWRVLSYEQYF. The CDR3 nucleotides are TGTGCTAGCAGCCCAGCCTGGAGGGTCCTCTCCTACGAGCAGTACTTC.